The table lists the clone carrying this T cell receptor beta chain with a few counts. The antigen is not known. This specimen comes from a study of T-cell memory formation after mild COVID-19. Study context: TCR clustering was largely donor specific.

Study results and caveats: What remained unconfirmed was the SARS-CoV-2 specificity of second-wave clones peaking on day 37. Pre-infection memory held some responding clones, suggesting pre-existing cross-reactive T cells responded.

Constant-segment primers served in 5'RACE that generated TCR alpha and TCR beta cDNA libraries bearing sample barcodes and UMIs. TCRdb re-called the 5' RACE reads through MiXCR, storing one row per CDR3 protein. Of about 620,000 distinct CDR3 sequences listed, under 20% are singletons. Trimming took 3 bases from V and 1 from J, leaving 9 bases between them. The CDR3 is 14 residues long. Germline V gene sequence: CDR1 MGHRA, CDR2 YSYEKL. The clonotype was recovered from an adult woman who had mild COVID-19 (a few samples of this study predate the infection). Cell type and time point are not known. This chain joins TRBV4-1 and TRBJ2-5; D gene uncertain. The sample was PBMCs or a T cell subset sorted from them (not recorded which). CDR3 residues: CASSHPDFQETQYF. In DNA form, the CDR3 reads TGCGCCAGCAGCCATCCAGATTTCCAAGAGACCCAGTACTTC.